The rows below give T cell receptor beta chains drawn from one sample of a study of CD8 T cells in Susac syndrome. TCRdb fed the immunoSEQ multiplex PCR reads into MiXCR, producing one record per CDR3 protein. The table includes about 66,000 distinct CDR3 sequences, about 94% detected once. What was sequenced was CD8+ T cells from PBMCs. The receptor source for this set is a human donor with multiple sclerosis. The CDR3 runs from the conserved cysteine through the conserved F or W. The D gene is left open where the match is weak. Only some rows state a clone size, as once, few, many or a class for expanded clones.

>once|-|TRBJ2-7|TRBV20-1
TGCAGTGCTAGAGTGAGGGACTACGAGCAGTACTTC
CSARVRDYEQYF
>-|-|TRBJ1-2|TRBV29-1
TGCAGCGTTGAATCAACCGGACCGGAAGGCTACACCTTC
CSVESTGPEGYTF
>-|-|TRBJ2-3|TRBV29-1
TGCAGCGTCTGGGGGGATACGCAGTATTTT
CSVWGDTQYF
>-|-|TRBJ2-7|TRBV19
TGTGCCAGTAGTACCTGGGAGGGGGTCAACGAGCAGTACTTC
CASSTWEGVNEQYF
>-|-|TRBJ1-2|TRBV19
TGTGCCAGTAGTGACCCTCAGGACTATGGCTACACCTTC
CASSDPQDYGYTF
>-|-|TRBJ1-2|TRBV2
TGTGCCAGCACAGGGGTCTATGGCTACACCTTC
CASTGVYGYTF
>few|-|TRBJ2-7|TRBV29-1
TGCAGCGTCGATGACAGCTACGAGCAGTACTTC
CSVDDSYEQYF
>once|TRBD1|TRBJ2-7|TRBV19
TGTGCCAGCGGGACAGGGGAGGCCTACGAGCAGTACTTC
CASGTGEAYEQYF
>-|-|TRBJ2-1|TRBV5-1
TGCGCCAGCAGCTTGGCCGGGCACGACGGTTTTGAGCAGTTCTTC
CASSLAGHDGFEQFF
>-|TRBD1|TRBJ1-2|TRBV29-1
TGCAGCGTTACCGGGACAGGGTTTGCGTATGGCTACACCTTC
CSVTGTGFAYGYTF
>once|TRBD1|TRBJ2-2|TRBV29-1
TGCAGCGCCGAACCGGGACAGGGTTTTGGCGGGGAGCTGTTTTTT
CSAEPGQGFGGELFF
>-|-|TRBJ2-7|TRBV7-9
TGTGCCAGCAGCTTAGAAGGGAACGAGCAGTACTTC
CASSLEGNEQYF
>-|-|TRBJ2-5|TRBV29-1
TGCAGCGTAACCGTAGAGACCCAGTACTTC
CSVTVETQYF
>-|-|TRBJ2-7|TRBV20-1
TGCAGTGCTAGAGTGTGGGAGGACTACGAGCAGTACTTC
CSARVWEDYEQYF
>-|-|TRBJ2-5|TRBV6-5
TGTGCCAGCAGTTACTCGATGTTCGGGCAAGAGACCCAGTACTTC
CASSYSMFGQETQYF
>-|TRBD1|TRBJ2-7|TRBV4-1
TGCGCCAGCAGCCAAATCGGACAGGGGTACGAGCAGTACTTC
CASSQIGQGYEQYF